This T cell receptor (beta chain) derives from a study of blood T cell repertoires in COVID-19. Study as a whole: PBMCs, B-cell-depleted T cells, or T cells provided the cDNA or gDNA that made up the material.

This table comes from immunoSEQ multiplex PCR, and its TCRdb copy is limited to in-frame clones, with some not included. The table has approximately 240,000 clones, approximately 80% seen once; the top ten hold roughly 1.3%. Participants were aged about 18 to 95 years, lived in around 22 US areas, and enrolled virtually. Per the germline V gene, CDR1 is SGHRS and CDR2 is YFSETQ. The CDR3 runs to 17 residues. V shed 4 bases and J 0 bases; nucleotides not matched to a gene: 8. The table lists this clone with a few counts. The clonotype originates from a woman between 35 and 50 years old with acute COVID-19. The sequenced material came from PBMCs or T cells enriched from blood (not recorded which). J is TRBJ1-1 and V is TRBV5-1, with TRBD1 matching over 11 bases. The CDR3 DNA reads as TGCGCCAGCAGCCCGGGGACAGGGGGATGGTTGAACACTGAAGCTTTCTTT. Translated: CASSPGTGGWLNTEAFF.